This TCR beta chain is drawn from a study of blood T cell repertoires in COVID-19. Study in general: Donors in the United States, Italy and Spain gave samples during acute or convalescent COVID-19. PBMCs, B-cell-depleted T cells, or T cells provided the cDNA or gDNA that made up the material.

In the original workflow: Scientists estimated how many nucleated cells there were by amplifying reference gene primers. The method was immunoSEQ multiplex PCR; TCRdb's version includes in-frame clones alone and lacks a portion of them. Clone size and V and J calls were adopted from that table, with D and trimming inferred from the DNA. The profile shows about 360,000 clones, about 86% of them singletons. Seattle's cohort entered during active infection and was followed longitudinally. V lost 8 bases to trimming and J lost 2 bases; unmatched junction nucleotides: 2. The CDR3 is made up of 13 amino acids. Germline V gene sequence: CDR1 ENHRY, CDR2 SYGVKD.

The chain joins TRBV10-3 to TRBJ2-7; 11 bases agree with TRBD1. The receptor was derived from a woman aged 55-70 years with COVID-19, enrolled during active disease. The sample was peripheral blood. The CDR3 here is CAIAGQGAYEQYF. In DNA form, the CDR3 reads TGTGCCATCGCGGGACAGGGGGCCTACGAGCAGTACTTC.